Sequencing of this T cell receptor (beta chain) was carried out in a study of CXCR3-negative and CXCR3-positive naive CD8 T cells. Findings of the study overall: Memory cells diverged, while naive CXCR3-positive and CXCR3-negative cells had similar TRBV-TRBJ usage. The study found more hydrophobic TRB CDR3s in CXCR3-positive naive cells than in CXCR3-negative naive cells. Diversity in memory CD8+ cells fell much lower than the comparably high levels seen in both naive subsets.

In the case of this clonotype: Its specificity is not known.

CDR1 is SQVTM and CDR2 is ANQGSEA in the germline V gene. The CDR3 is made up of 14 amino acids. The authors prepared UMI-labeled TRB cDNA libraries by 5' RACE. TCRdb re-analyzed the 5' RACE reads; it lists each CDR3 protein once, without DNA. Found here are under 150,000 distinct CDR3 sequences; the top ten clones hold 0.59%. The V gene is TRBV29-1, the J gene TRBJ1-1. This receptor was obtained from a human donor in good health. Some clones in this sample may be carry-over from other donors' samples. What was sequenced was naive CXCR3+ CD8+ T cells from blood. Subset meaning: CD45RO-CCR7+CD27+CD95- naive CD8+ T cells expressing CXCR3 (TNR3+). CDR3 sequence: CSVELGQKNTEAFF.